Listed here are 17 T cell receptor beta chains from one sample, sequenced in a study of T cells in Graves' hyperthyroidism and ophthalmopathy. It was RNA transcripts that yielded the amplified TCR beta CDR3 regions. A first-round RT-PCR of the TCR CDR3 used the HTBI primer set. TCRdb used MiXCR to reprocess the multiplex PCR reads, holding one entry per CDR3 protein. The sample has fewer than 900,000 distinct CDR3 sequences; 16% are singletons. Sequencing was done on a sample of blood. These receptors originate from a man between 18 and 29 years old with Graves' hyperthyroidism.

In the case of this clonotype: Since a much larger clone is just one base distant, this may be a read error. This sequence joins TRBV18 and TRBJ2-7, with unresolved D. The CDR3 loop spans 14 amino acids. Germline V gene data show CDR1 as KGHSH and CDR2 as LQKENI. Here the CDR3 reads CPSSLMGKAYEQYF. As DNA, the CDR3 is TGTCCCAGCTCCTTAATGGGGAAGGCCTACGAGCAGTACTTC.

This clonotype showed up many times. This chain uses TRBV28 with TRBJ2-1; 13 nucleotides match TRBD2. Trimming removed 5 bases from V and 8 bases from J; junction bases left unmatched: 6. Germline V gene sequence: CDR1 MDHEN, CDR2 SYDVKM. The CDR3 consists of 15 residues. In nucleotides, the CDR3 is TGTGCCAGCAGTCTGAGACTAGCGGGAGGTCATGAGCAGTTCTTC. Translation gives CASSLRLAGGHEQFF.

The genes are TRBV5-4 and TRBJ2-7; 9 positions match TRBD1. V shed 5 bases and J 6 bases; nucleotides not matched to a gene: 9. Germline CDR1 SGHNT, CDR2 YYREEE (reference sequence). This CDR3 contains 14 residues. The CDR3 spells CASSYSGQGFEQYF. DNA for the CDR3: TGTGCCAGCAGTTATTCGGGACAGGGATTCGAGCAGTACTTC.

The table lists this clonotype with many counts. The chain uses TRBV12-3 or TRBV12-4 and TRBJ2-7; tentatively, D is TRBD1 (6 bases). V was pared by 3 bases and J by 4 bases, with 13 bases between. CDR3 length: 14 residues. CDR3 DNA: TGTGCCAGCAGTTTTTCGGGGACATTATACGAGCAGTACTTC. Translated: CASSFSGTLYEQYF.

This clonotype was counted only a few times. This chain connects TRBV19 to TRBJ2-6; no firm D call. V dropped 6 bases and J dropped 0 bases, with 6 bases sitting between them. The germline CDR1 and CDR2 sequences are LNHDA and SQIVND (reference sequence). The CDR3 consists of 14 residues. In DNA form, the CDR3 reads TGTGCCAGTAGACGAAACTCTGGGGCCAACGTCCTGACTTTC. Translating gives CASRRNSGANVLTF.

In this sample, this clonotype turned up a few times. The rearrangement links TRBV6-1 to TRBJ1-3; unclear D gene. Germline-derived CDR1 and CDR2 are MNHNS and SASEGT. Trimming took 5 bases from V and 3 from J, leaving 23 bases between them. The CDR3 is 18 residues long. CDR3 nucleotide sequence: TGTGCCAGCAGTAGGTACGGTGGCCCCACAGCCTATGGAAACACCATATATTTT. It encodes CASSRYGGPTAYGNTIYF.

This clonotype has a handful of counts. The rearrangement joins TRBV6-2 or TRBV6-3 to TRBJ2-1; the match to TRBD2 covers 14 bases. The CDR3 spans 19 residues. V dropped 6 bases and J dropped 1; count of bases not matched to a gene: 11. The germline CDR1 and CDR2 sequences are MNHEY and SVGEGT. DNA of the CDR3: TGTGCCAGCAGCACGACTAGCGGGAGGGCCCGGGGGTCCTACAATGAGCAGTTCTTC. It codes for CASSTTSGRARGSYNEQFF.

V is TRBV18 and J is TRBJ2-5, with TRBD2 identical over 8 bases. The CDR3 contains 18 residues. Germline CDR1 is KGHSH and CDR2 is LQKENI. V shed 3 bases, J shed 0 bases, and the junction held 12 bases outside the gene matches. CDR3 residues: CASSPSGGEAGNQETQYF. In nucleotides, the CDR3 is TGTGCCAGCTCACCGAGCGGGGGTGAAGCGGGTAACCAAGAGACCCAGTACTTC.

The chain employs TRBV6-1 and TRBJ1-5, with D perhaps TRBD1 (6 bases). Trimming removed 5 bases at V and 2 bases at J, with 10 bases between. Per the germline V gene, CDR1 is MNHNS and CDR2 is SASEGT. The CDR3 runs to 14 residues. CDR3 sequence (DNA): TGTGCCAGCAGTAGGACAGCCGGCAATCAGCCCCAGCATTTT. It specifies CASSRTAGNQPQHF.

The table lists this clonotype with many counts. The chain couples TRBV28 to TRBJ2-7; the D call may be TRBD1 or TRBD2 (5 bases each). CDR1 is MDHEN and CDR2 is SYDVKM in the germline V gene. The CDR3 contains 14 residues. V dropped 2 bases and J dropped 3 bases, with 11 bases sitting between them. The CDR3 nucleotides are TGTGCCAGCAGTTTACGTGGGACCGACTACGAGCAGTACTTC. Protein sequence: CASSLRGTDYEQYF. The full variable domain, completed using reference TRBV28 and TRBJ2-7, is DVKVTQSSRYLVKRTGEKVFLECVQDMDHENMFWYRQDPGLGLRLIYFSYDVKMKEKGDIPEGYSVSREKKERFSLILESASTNQTSMYLCASSLRGTDYEQYFGPGTRLTVT.

This clonotype was seen a handful of times. V and J are TRBV7-9 and TRBJ2-7; TRBD2 is a possible D gene (5 bases). CDR3 length: 14 residues. The V gene lost 1 base and the J gene lost 6 bases, with 13 bases spanning the gap. The V gene's germline CDR1 is SEHNR and CDR2 FQNEAQ (reference sequence). DNA of the CDR3: TGTGCCAGCAGCTTAGTCGACTATGAGGCCGAGCAGTACTTC. It yields the protein CASSLVDYEAEQYF.

This clonotype was counted once. The rearrangement uses TRBV5-5 and TRBJ2-2; 10 nucleotides align to TRBD1. In germline, CDR1 is SGHKS, CDR2 YYEKEE (reference sequence). CDR3 size: 16 residues. Trimming took 0 bases from V and 7 from J; bases not matched to a gene: 6. This CDR3 is CASSLAGQGLRGELFF. Written as DNA, the CDR3 is TGTGCCAGCAGCTTGGCGGGACAGGGGTTACGCGGGGAGCTGTTTTTT.

CDR3 nucleotide sequence: TGCAGTGCTAGAGCAGCGATCGGGGGGCGTGAGACCCAGTACTTC. This gives the protein CSARAAIGGRETQYF. The genes are TRBV20-1 and TRBJ2-5; D is perhaps TRBD2 (7 bases). Germline V gene lookup returns CDR1 DFQATT and CDR2 SNEGSKA (reference sequence). Deletions cut 1 base from V and 5 bases from J, with 17 bases between. The CDR3 runs 15 residues.

This clonotype was seen more than once but under ten times. The genes are TRBV18 and TRBJ1-1, with a possible D match to TRBD1 (6 bases). Trimming pared 3 bases from V and 3 bases from J, leaving 8 bases between. Germline CDR1 reads KGHSH; CDR2 reads LQKENI. The CDR3 extends over 13 amino acids. The CDR3 reads CASSPRTDTEAFF. DNA for the CDR3: TGTGCCAGCTCACCTAGGACAGACACTGAAGCTTTCTTT. Using reference TRBV18 and TRBJ1-1 for the parts outside the CDR3, the full variable domain is NAGVMQNPRHLVRRRGQEARLRCSPMKGHSHVYWYRQLPEEGLKFMVYLQKENIIDESGMPKERFSAEFPKEGPSILRIQQVVRGDSAAYFCASSPRTDTEAFFGQGTRLTVV.

Many counts were recorded for this clonotype. J is TRBJ1-2 and V is TRBV24-1; 10 positions agree with TRBD1. The CDR3 runs 15 residues. The junction had 8 bases not matched to a gene; V was cut back by 4 bases and J by 7 bases. The V gene's germline CDR1 is KGHDR and CDR2 SFDVKD. The CDR3 DNA reads TGTGCCACCAGTGAGGCTGACAGGGGGCGGAGTGGCTACACCTTC. Residues: CATSEADRGRSGYTF.

The chain employs TRBV5-1 and TRBJ2-1, with 11 positions matching TRBD2. V shed 3 bases and J 9 bases; nucleotides not matched to a gene: 5. This CDR3 is built from 14 residues. Germline V gene data show CDR1 as SGHRS and CDR2 as YFSETQ. The CDR3 spells CASSWGLAETEQFF. CDR3 sequence (DNA): TGCGCCAGCAGCTGGGGACTAGCGGAGACTGAGCAGTTCTTC.

At least ten counts were recorded for this clonotype. The chain has TRBV2 and TRBJ2-5; no reliable D call. Germline CDR1 and CDR2: SNHLY and FYNNEI. The CDR3 totals 13 residues. V shed 2 bases and J shed 0 bases, with 4 bases lying between them. The CDR3 DNA reads TGTGCCAGCAGTGAAAACTACCAAGAGACCCAGTACTTC. It translates to CASSENYQETQYF.